The 30 T cell receptor beta chains given below trace back to one sample, sequenced in a study of T cells in Graves' hyperthyroidism and ophthalmopathy. Amplification targeted TCR beta CDR3 regions from RNA transcripts. The HTBI primer set drove a first-round RT-PCR of the TCR CDR3. TCRdb redid the calling of the multiplex PCR reads with MiXCR, one entry per CDR3 protein. The top ten clones hold roughly 14% of a sample with around 250,000 distinct CDR3 sequences, approximately 15% of them seen once. The sequencing input was blood. These receptors all come from a woman in her thirties or forties with Graves' hyperthyroidism that later progressed to Graves' ophthalmopathy.

This clonotype showed up just once. V and J are TRBV2 and TRBJ2-1; 10 bases line up with TRBD2. V shed 8 bases, J shed 1 base, and the junction held 5 bases outside the gene matches. The CDR3 runs 15 residues. The germline gives CDR1 SNHLY, CDR2 FYNNEI. Here the CDR3 DNA reads TGTGCCAGCTGCCGACTAGCGGGTTCCTACAATGAGCAGTTCTTC. Translating it yields CASCRLAGSYNEQFF.

The rearrangement uses TRBV9 and TRBJ2-7; 7 bases map to TRBD2. Losses at the gene ends were 1 base for V and 7 bases for J; bases not matched to a gene: 8. Per germline, CDR1 SGDLS and CDR2 YYNGEE. The CDR3 consists of 14 residues. DNA of the CDR3: TGTGCCAGCAGCGTATTGTCTAGCGGAGGAGAGCAGTACTTC. Protein sequence: CASSVLSSGGEQYF.

This clonotype was seen repeatedly, ten times or more. The chain has TRBV28 and TRBJ2-7; 7 bases are a match to TRBD1. This CDR3 is 14 amino acids long. Germline V gene lookup returns CDR1 MDHEN and CDR2 SYDVKM. The trim removed 6 bases at V and 5 bases at J, leaving 10 bases unmatched. CDR3 sequence (DNA): TGTGCCAGCAGCCCCGGGACAGAAGGCCACGAGCAGTACTTC. It is translated as CASSPGTEGHEQYF.

This clonotype occurred a few times. The rearrangement joins TRBV28 to TRBJ2-2, with 7 bases aligning to TRBD1. The CDR3 totals 15 residues. V lost 6 bases to trimming and J lost 5 bases; unmatched junction nucleotides: 9. Germline V gene sequence: CDR1 MDHEN, CDR2 SYDVKM. The CDR3 DNA reads as TGTGCCAGCAGACGACAGGGTTCGGGAACCGGGGAGCTGTTTTTT. Amino acid sequence: CASRRQGSGTGELFF.

This clonotype was detected many times. The V and J genes are TRBV6-6 and TRBJ2-5; the D gene could be TRBD1 or TRBD2 (6 bases each). Germline CDR1 is MNHNY and CDR2 is SVGAGI (reference sequence). The CDR3 is made up of 19 amino acids. V lost 2 bases and J lost 0, with 22 bases in between. CDR3 nucleotide sequence: TGTGCCAGCAGTTACCATCATTCCGGCGGGACAACGTACCAAGAGACCCAGTACTTC. As protein: CASSYHHSGGTTYQETQYF.

This clonotype was observed at least ten times. The V and J genes are TRBV7-8 and TRBJ2-5, with 7 bases fitting TRBD1. The length of the CDR3 is 14 residues. The germline CDR1 and CDR2 sequences are SGHVS and FQNEAQ. After removal of 4 bases from V and 2 bases from J, the junction contained 4 bases not matched to a gene. The CDR3 DNA is TGTGCCAGCAGCTCGGGACAGAAACAAGAGACCCAGTACTTC. Its protein is CASSSGQKQETQYF.

This clonotype was observed many times. V gene TRBV10-3 combines with J gene TRBJ2-7; D tentatively reads TRBD1 or TRBD2 (5 bases each). The CDR3 loop spans 12 amino acids. V lost 8 bases to trimming and J lost 1 base, with 9 bases between them. The V gene's germline CDR1 is ENHRY and CDR2 SYGVKD. The CDR3 loop is CAIGTGSYEQYF. The CDR3 coding sequence is TGTGCCATCGGGACGGGTTCCTACGAGCAGTACTTC.

This clonotype was observed many times. The genes are TRBV3-1 and TRBJ2-4; D is unclear. In germline, CDR1 is LGHDT, CDR2 YNNKEL (reference sequence). Trimming took 1 base from V and 7 from J, leaving 8 bases between them. CDR3 length: 13 amino acids. The CDR3 DNA reads as TGTGCCAGCAGCCAAGGCTGGAATAACATTCAGTACTTC. This gives the protein CASSQGWNNIQYF.

This clonotype was found many times. The chain employs TRBV7-9 and TRBJ2-5; D gene ambiguous. With 0 bases removed from V and 1 base from J, the gap between germline ends came to 9 bases. The CDR3 is made up of 15 amino acids. The germline CDR1 and CDR2 sequences are SEHNR and FQNEAQ (reference sequence). CDR3 sequence (DNA): TGTGCCAGCAGCTTAGCGCGCGGCAGCCAAGAGACCCAGTACTTC. It yields the protein CASSLARGSQETQYF.

This clonotype was detected many times. This chain joins TRBV5-6 and TRBJ2-7; D possibly matches TRBD1 or TRBD2 (5 bases each). V lost 6 bases and J lost 3, with 16 bases in between. The germline V gene has CDR1 SGHDT and CDR2 YYEEEE. The CDR3 is 14 residues long. CDR3 sequence (DNA): TGTGCCAGCAACTCGGTGGCAGGGAGCTACGAGCAGTACTTC. It encodes CASNSVAGSYEQYF.

This clonotype turned up a few times. J is TRBJ2-5 and V is TRBV20-1; 8 bases are a match to TRBD1. J was trimmed by 4 bases and V by 6 bases; bases with no gene match: 7. Germline V CDR1 and CDR2: DFQATT, SNEGSKA (reference sequence). This CDR3 contains 13 residues. CDR3 amino acids: CSAKDRVLETQYF. Written as DNA, the CDR3 is TGCAGTGCCAAGGACAGGGTGTTAGAGACCCAGTACTTC.

There are many counts of this clonotype. The V and J genes are TRBV7-3 and TRBJ2-5; D is unclear. Trimming removed 4 bases at V and 1 base at J, with 10 bases between. This CDR3 contains 14 residues. Germline assignment: CDR1 SGHTA and CDR2 FQGTGA. This CDR3 is CASSSGGVQETQYF. CDR3 sequence (DNA): TGTGCCAGCAGCTCCGGTGGGGTCCAAGAGACCCAGTACTTC.

This clonotype was seen only once. V gene TRBV10-3 combines with J gene TRBJ2-7, with D perhaps matching TRBD1 (6 bases). The CDR3 is 14 amino acids. V gave up 7 bases and J gave up 6 bases, with 19 bases separating them. Looked up from germline, CDR1 is ENHRY and CDR2 is SYGVKD. The DNA of the CDR3 is TGTGCCATCAACACCCCGGGACACCTTTTCGAGCAGTACTTC. It codes for CAINTPGHLFEQYF.

This clonotype showed up many times. V usage is TRBV9 and J usage is TRBJ1-5; D ambiguous. The germline V gene encodes CDR1 SGDLS and CDR2 YYNGEE. Trimming stripped 0 bases from V and 5 bases from J, with 6 bases between. The CDR3 is made up of 13 amino acids. DNA for the CDR3: TGTGCCAGCAGCGTAGACAGCCATCAGCCCCAGCATTTT. Its protein product is CASSVDSHQPQHF.

This clonotype has just a few counts. The rearrangement uses TRBV6-5 and TRBJ2-2; D call uncertain. The CDR3 is made up of 14 amino acids. The V end was cut by 2 bases, the J end by 3 bases, with 7 bases between. In germline, CDR1 is MNHEY, CDR2 SVGAGI. The CDR3 reads CASSYPDYTGELFF. CDR3 coding DNA: TGTGCCAGCAGTTACCCTGACTACACCGGGGAGCTGTTTTTT.

This clonotype has only a few counts. The chain links TRBV20-1 to TRBJ2-1, with TRBD2 matching 13 bases. The CDR3 has 15 residues. The V gene's germline CDR1 is DFQATT and CDR2 SNEGSKA (reference sequence). Trimming removed 6 bases from V and 10 bases from J; junction bases left unmatched: 12. The DNA for the CDR3 is TGCAGTGCAACTCCCGGGACTAGCGGGATAGGGGAGCAGTTCTTC. This sequence encodes CSATPGTSGIGEQFF.

This clonotype was detected ten times or more. The V gene is TRBV27, the J gene TRBJ2-1, with TRBD2 matching over 11 bases. CDR1 and CDR2 (germline): MNHEY, SMNVEV (reference sequence). V shed 6 bases and J 4 bases; nucleotides not matched to a gene: 5. This CDR3 has 15 residues. The CDR3 loop is CASRRTSGPYNEQFF. Written as DNA, the CDR3 is TGTGCCAGCAGGCGGACTAGCGGGCCGTACAATGAGCAGTTCTTC.

The chain employs TRBV7-2 and TRBJ2-1; 7 nucleotides match TRBD2. The CDR3 is 14 amino acids. Per germline, CDR1 SGHTA and CDR2 FQGNSA. J gave up 7 bases and V 4 bases, and 7 bases lay outside the gene matches. Written as DNA, the CDR3 is TGTGCCAGCAGCTGGGGCGGGAGTGAGAATGAGCAGTTCTTC. Protein: CASSWGGSENEQFF.

This clonotype appeared many times. The gene calls are TRBV29-1 and TRBJ2-2; 9 nucleotides align to TRBD1. This CDR3 region has 15 residues. The ends lost 0 bases at V and 7 bases at J; junction bases unmatched: 6. Germline V gives CDR1 SQVTM, CDR2 ANQGSEA. The CDR3 reads CSVEDEQGADGELFF. CDR3 in DNA: TGCAGCGTTGAAGATGAACAGGGGGCGGACGGGGAGCTGTTTTTT.

This chain uses TRBV6-1 with TRBJ2-5; the D call may be TRBD1 or TRBD2 (6 bases each). Between the trimmed V and J ends, which lost 7 bases and 2 bases, there was a span of 23 bases. This CDR3 comprises 17 residues. The germline CDR1 and CDR2 sequences are MNHNS and SASEGT. The CDR3 DNA reads as TGTGCCAGCACCCCCTTTAGGGGGGAGTTGACACAAGAGACCCAGTACTTC. Translated: CASTPFRGELTQETQYF.

This clonotype was recorded many times. The chain couples TRBV12-3 or TRBV12-4 to TRBJ2-7; D assignment may be TRBD1 or TRBD2 (5 bases each). V lost 1 base to trimming and J lost 0 bases, with 13 bases between them. CDR3 length: 16 residues. CDR3 in DNA: TGTGCCAGCAGTTTAGGGGACGCGGCACTCTCCTACGAGCAGTACTTC. Amino acids: CASSLGDAALSYEQYF.

At least ten counts were recorded for this clonotype. The chain carries TRBV7-3 and TRBJ2-1; maybe TRBD2 (6 bases). The CDR3 sequence is 13 residues long. The V end was cut by 5 bases, the J end by 9 bases, with 14 bases between. The germline V gene has CDR1 SGHTA and CDR2 FQGTGA. The CDR3 loop reads CASSLNVGGEQFF. The CDR3 DNA is TGTGCCAGCAGCCTAAACGTGGGGGGTGAGCAGTTCTTC. The complete variable domain, with remaining parts taken from reference TRBV7-3 and TRBJ2-1, reads GAGVSQTPSNKVTEKGKYVELRCDPISGHTALYWYRQSLGQGPEFLIYFQGTGAADDSGLPNDRFFAVRPEGSVSTLKIQRTERGDSAVYLCASSLNVGGEQFFGPGTRLTVL.

This clonotype was picked up many times. The chain recombines TRBV6-1 with TRBJ2-2; D might be TRBD2 (6 bases). CDR3 length equals 15 residues. V gave up 6 bases and J gave up 2 bases, with 13 bases separating them. CDR1 MNHNS and CDR2 SASEGT come from the germline V gene. Here the CDR3 reads CASRRGLTNTGELFF. The CDR3 nucleotides are TGTGCCAGCAGGAGAGGACTAACTAACACCGGGGAGCTGTTTTTT.

A note on this clonotype: A much more abundant neighbour one base away suggests this may be a read error. The chain couples TRBV6-1 to TRBJ1-4; no clear D gene. The CDR3 runs 16 residues. The V gene's germline CDR1 is MNHNS and CDR2 SASEGT. The ends were cut back, 4 bases at V and 0 bases at J, with 12 bases in the middle. CDR3 in DNA: TGTGCCAGCAGTGGATGGTGGCAGTCAACTAATGAAAAACTGTTTTTT. Translated, it gives CASSGWWQSTNEKLFF.

At least ten counts were recorded for this clonotype. The chain is built from TRBV30 and TRBJ1-6; 7 bases fit TRBD1. Germline V CDR1 and CDR2: GTSNPN, SVGIG (reference sequence). The junction had 8 bases not matched to a gene; V was cut back by 5 bases and J by 1 base. This CDR3 has 16 amino acids. The CDR3 is CAWRRTGQSYNSPLHF. The CDR3 DNA is TGTGCCTGGCGGAGGACGGGACAGTCCTATAATTCACCCCTCCACTTT.

In this sample, this clonotype turned up a few times. A much larger clone lies one base from this, so it may be a read error. Because it lacks the conserved phenylalanine or tryptophan at the end, this CDR3 is likely a read error. The chain is built from TRBV12-3 or TRBV12-4 and TRBJ1-1; 7 bases match TRBD1. The CDR3 sequence is 14 residues long. With V trimmed by 3 bases and J by 5 bases, 6 bases remained unmatched. The CDR3 region is CASSLGTEITEAFL. The CDR3 region has the DNA TGTGCCAGCAGTTTGGGGACAGAGATAACTGAAGCTTTCCTT.

This clonotype appeared a few times. DNA of the CDR3: TGCGCCAGCAGCCAGGGGTGGGGCGGTGGAAACACCATATATTTT. Amino acids: CASSQGWGGGNTIYF. The V gene is TRBV4-1, the J gene TRBJ1-3; D perhaps matches TRBD1 (5 bases). Trimming took 3 bases from V and 3 from J, leaving 12 bases between them. Germline V CDR1 and CDR2: MGHRA, YSYEKL. This CDR3 is 15 amino acids long.

There are many counts of this clonotype. The chain links TRBV7-9 to TRBJ2-7; D might be TRBD1 (6 bases). The length of the CDR3 is 14 residues. The V end was cut by 1 base, the J end by 6 bases, with 13 bases between. The V gene's germline CDR1 is SEHNR and CDR2 FQNEAQ (reference sequence). In DNA, the CDR3 is TGTGCCAGCAGCTTAGGGAGCAGGGGCTCCGAGCAGTACTTC. Its protein is CASSLGSRGSEQYF. The whole variable domain, filled in from reference TRBV7-9 and TRBJ2-7, reads DTGVSQNPRHKITKRGQNVTFRCDPISEHNRLYWYRQTLGQGPEFLTYFQNEAQLEKSRLLSDRFSAERPKGSFSTLEIQRTEQGDSAMYLCASSLGSRGSEQYFGPGTRLTVT.

This clonotype was seen many times. The chain combines TRBV28 with TRBJ1-3; 8 bases agree with TRBD1. Trimming cost V 5 bases and J 4 bases; bases outside gene matches: 4. The CDR3 totals 14 residues. Germline CDR1 is MDHEN and CDR2 is SYDVKM. CDR3 nucleotides: TGTGCCAGCAGTCCCAGGGGGCGCGGAAACACCATATATTTT. Its translation: CASSPRGRGNTIYF.

This clonotype was observed at least ten times. This rearrangement joins TRBV7-9 to TRBJ2-5, with a weak D call TRBD1 (6 bases). Trimming took off 4 bases at V and 5 bases at J, with 17 bases between the two ends. Germline V CDR1 and CDR2: SEHNR, FQNEAQ (reference sequence). This CDR3 spans 15 amino acids. CDR3 DNA: TGTGCCAGCAGCTCGGGGCAGGGGACCTTTGAGACCCAGTACTTC. It encodes CASSSGQGTFETQYF. Combining the CDR3 with reference TRBV7-9 and TRBJ2-5 gives the whole variable domain DTGVSQNPRHKITKRGQNVTFRCDPISEHNRLYWYRQTLGQGPEFLTYFQNEAQLEKSRLLSDRFSAERPKGSFSTLEIQRTEQGDSAMYLCASSSGQGTFETQYFGPGTRLLVL.